The clone carrying this TCR beta chain has ten or more counts. The data are from a study of CD8 T cells in ankylosing spondylitis. The V end was cut by 3 bases, the J end by 0 bases, with 13 bases between. This CDR3 contains 15 residues. The germline CDR1 and CDR2 sequences are DFQATT and SNEGSKA (reference sequence). TCRdb reprocessed the 5' RACE reads with MiXCR, giving one entry per CDR3 protein. The table has approximately 220,000 distinct CDR3 sequences, about 10% seen once. This clonotype was sampled from a male donor with ankylosing spondylitis or in good health (not recorded which). Source material: blood, either unsorted or a sorted T cell fraction (not recorded which). The rearrangement joins TRBV20-1 to TRBJ2-3; possible D gene TRBD2, 5 bases. The CDR3 loop is CSASPTGKSTDTQYF. Written as DNA, the CDR3 is TGCAGTGCTAGCCCCACGGGGAAAAGCACAGATACGCAGTATTTT.